These 16 T cell receptor beta chains were sequenced from one sample in a study of blood T cell repertoires in COVID-19. Clones were sequenced by immunoSEQ multiplex PCR, and TCRdb holds only the in-frame ones, with some missing. The data hold roughly 500,000 clones, with 75% to 90% observed a single time. Sequenced: PBMCs or T cells enriched from blood (not recorded which). Every receptor here comes from a woman aged 55-69 years who had recovered from COVID-19.

This chain uses TRBV27 with TRBJ2-3; no definite D call. Trimming cost V 0 bases and J 0 bases, with 10 bases left between them. This CDR3 contains 16 residues. Germline assignment: CDR1 MNHEY and CDR2 SMNVEV (reference sequence). In DNA form, the CDR3 reads TGTGCCAGCAGTTTATCGTGGAGCATTAGCACAGATACGCAGTATTTT. This sequence encodes CASSLSWSISTDTQYF.

The rearrangement uses TRBV29-1 and TRBJ2-3; 7 bases match TRBD1. V lost 7 bases and J lost 5; bases outside the gene matches: 6. The CDR3 sequence is 12 residues long. The germline gives CDR1 SQVTM, CDR2 ANQGSEA. As DNA, the CDR3 is TGCAGCGGCCGACAGGGTCAAGATACGCAGTATTTT. Residues: CSGRQGQDTQYF.

The chain is built from TRBV6-5 and TRBJ2-7; no clear D gene. This CDR3 is built from 11 residues. Germline assignment: CDR1 MNHEY and CDR2 SVGAGI. The germline V and J ends were trimmed by 5 bases and 6 bases, with 8 bases remaining between them. The CDR3: CASSPASEQYF. The CDR3, as DNA: TGTGCCAGCAGTCCCGCCAGCGAGCAGTACTTC.

The V gene is TRBV2, the J gene TRBJ1-4, with D tentatively TRBD1 (5 bases). CDR3 size: 16 residues. Trimming removed 6 bases from V and 6 bases from J, with 20 bases in between. In germline, CDR1 is SNHLY, CDR2 FYNNEI. The CDR3 sequence: CASRTTEGFFYEKLFF. CDR3 nucleotide sequence: TGTGCCAGCAGGACGACAGAAGGCTTCTTCTATGAAAAACTGTTTTTT.

In DNA, the CDR3 is TGTGCCAGCAGTTACCGGCGGGGGACGAACACCGGGGAGCTGTTTTTT. This codes for CASSYRRGTNTGELFF. The J gene is TRBJ2-2, the V gene TRBV27; 7 bases line up with TRBD2. V lost 4 bases and J lost 0; bases outside the gene matches: 5. The CDR3 consists of 16 residues. Germline V gives CDR1 MNHEY, CDR2 SMNVEV (reference sequence).

This rearrangement joins TRBV5-1 to TRBJ2-2; the D gene is possibly TRBD2 (5 bases). The V gene's germline CDR1 is SGHRS and CDR2 YFSETQ. Trimming shortened V by 2 bases and J by 5 bases, and 16 bases separated the two germline ends. This CDR3 region has 16 residues. CDR3 in DNA: TGCGCCAGCAGCTTCCACGGGGTCCCTAATACCGGGGAGCTGTTTTTT. This sequence encodes CASSFHGVPNTGELFF.

This chain connects TRBV19 to TRBJ2-2, with a possible D match to TRBD2 (7 bases). From germline, CDR1 is LNHDA and CDR2 SQIVND (reference sequence). This CDR3 comprises 15 residues. V lost 3 bases and J lost 4, with 12 bases in between. As DNA, the CDR3 is TGTGCCAGTAGTATCCCGGCGGGGGCCACCGGGGAGCTGTTTTTT. Amino acids: CASSIPAGATGELFF. Filled out from reference TRBV19 and TRBJ2-2, the complete variable domain reads DGGITQSPKYLFRKEGQNVTLSCEQNLNHDAMYWYRQDPGQGLRLIYYSQIVNDFQKGDIAEGYSVSREKKESFPLTVTSAQKNPTAFYLCASSIPAGATGELFFGEGSRLTVL.

The chain has TRBV5-1 and TRBJ2-2; 7 nucleotides line up with TRBD1. Per the germline V gene, CDR1 is SGHRS and CDR2 is YFSETQ. CDR3 length: 15 residues. The junction had 9 bases not matched to a gene; V was cut back by 4 bases and J by 6 bases. The CDR3 coding sequence is TGCGCCAGCAGCCCGGGACAGCCCGGGGCCGGGGAGCTGTTTTTT. Translated: CASSPGQPGAGELFF.

The chain is built from TRBV5-1 and TRBJ1-2; D is unclear. V was clipped by 3 bases and J by 4 bases, with 13 bases between them. The germline gives CDR1 SGHRS, CDR2 YFSETQ. There are 14 residues in the CDR3. CDR3 nucleotides: TGCGCCAGCAGCTCCGTAGAGGGTGGCTATGGCTACACCTTC. Protein product: CASSSVEGGYGYTF.

This chain joins TRBV7-9 and TRBJ2-7, with a tentative D call TRBD2 (6 bases). Trimming stripped 5 bases from V and 2 bases from J, with 10 bases between. Germline V gene lookup returns CDR1 SEHNR and CDR2 FQNEAQ (reference sequence). CDR3 length: 13 amino acids. The CDR3 sequence: CASSRGAPYEQYF. The CDR3 coding sequence is TGTGCCAGCAGCCGCGGGGCACCCTACGAGCAGTACTTC. Supplemented by reference TRBV7-9 and TRBJ2-7, the full variable domain reads DTGVSQNPRHKITKRGQNVTFRCDPISEHNRLYWYRQTLGQGPEFLTYFQNEAQLEKSRLLSDRFSAERPKGSFSTLEIQRTEQGDSAMYLCASSRGAPYEQYFGPGTRLTVT.

CDR3 in amino acids: CASSQDLSDGELFF. DNA for the CDR3: TGTGCCAGCAGCCAAGATCTTAGTGACGGGGAGCTGTTTTTT. V usage is TRBV3-1 (or the pseudogene TRBV3-2) and J usage is TRBJ2-2; D unresolved. Deletions cut 0 bases from V and 7 bases from J, with 9 bases between. Per germline, CDR1 LGHDT and CDR2 YNNKEL (reference sequence). This CDR3 has 14 amino acids.

This chain connects TRBV3-1 (or the pseudogene TRBV3-2) to TRBJ2-1; 8 bases fit TRBD1. Germline V CDR1 and CDR2: LGHDT, YNNKEL (reference sequence). CDR3 length: 16 amino acids. Trimming took 4 bases from V and 3 from J; bases not matched to a gene: 8. The CDR3 bases are TGTGCCAGCAGCCGCGGGACAGGAGATTTCTACAATGAGCAGTTCTTC. It translates to CASSRGTGDFYNEQFF.

The CDR3 DNA follows: TGTGCCAGCAGCTTGTGGGGGGAAGAGCAGTACGTC. This codes for CASSLWGEEQYV. The J gene is TRBJ2-7, the V gene TRBV5-4, with D possibly matching TRBD2 (6 bases). V was cut by 1 base and J by 7 bases, with 9 bases left in between. The CDR3 totals 12 residues. Germline loops: CDR1 SGHNT, CDR2 YYREEE (reference sequence).

The genes are TRBV6-5 and TRBJ1-5; 8 nucleotides agree with TRBD1. The V gene end was trimmed by 6 bases and the J gene end by 5 bases; junction bases not matched to a gene: 3. The CDR3 has 13 amino acids. Germline V CDR1 and CDR2: MNHEY, SVGAGI. The DNA for the CDR3 is TGTGCCAGCAGCCTGGACAGGGATCAGCCCCAGCATTTT. Translated, it gives CASSLDRDQPQHF.

V gene TRBV9 combines with J gene TRBJ2-2, with D uncertain. Germline assignment: CDR1 SGDLS and CDR2 YYNGEE. The V end lost 4 bases, the J end lost 1 base, and 11 bases lay between the germline ends. This CDR3 is 15 amino acids long. The CDR3 spells CASSLRGGNTGELFF. In nucleotides, the CDR3 is TGTGCCAGCAGCCTCCGTGGCGGGAACACCGGGGAGCTGTTTTTT.

The chain has TRBV24-1 and TRBJ2-7, with 7 nucleotides matching TRBD1. This CDR3 spans 14 amino acids. Germline V CDR1 and CDR2: KGHDR, SFDVKD. V trimming: 7 bases; J trimming: 5 bases; junction bases outside the gene matches: 10. The CDR3 DNA is TGTGCCACCAGAGAGAAACAGGGGTTCCACGAGCAGTACGTC. Translated, it gives CATREKQGFHEQYV.